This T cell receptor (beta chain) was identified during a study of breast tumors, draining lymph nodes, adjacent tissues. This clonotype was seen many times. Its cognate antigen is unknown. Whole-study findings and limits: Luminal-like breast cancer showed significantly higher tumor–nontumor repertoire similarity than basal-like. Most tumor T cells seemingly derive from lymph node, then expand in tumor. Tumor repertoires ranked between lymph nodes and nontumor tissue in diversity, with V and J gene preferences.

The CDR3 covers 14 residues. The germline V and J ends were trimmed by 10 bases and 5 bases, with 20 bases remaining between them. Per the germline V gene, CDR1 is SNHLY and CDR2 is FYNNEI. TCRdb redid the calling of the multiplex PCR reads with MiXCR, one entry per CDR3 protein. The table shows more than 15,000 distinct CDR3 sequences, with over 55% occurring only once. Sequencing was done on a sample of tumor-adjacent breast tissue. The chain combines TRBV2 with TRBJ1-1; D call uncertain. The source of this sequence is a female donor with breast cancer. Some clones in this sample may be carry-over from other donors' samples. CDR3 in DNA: TGTGCCACCTCGGGGTGGGCAGGTTGGACTGAAGCTTTCTTT. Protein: CATSGWAGWTEAFF.